A selection of T cell receptor beta chains follows, all from one sample in a study of high-grade serous ovarian cancer treatment subgroups. The repertoire was sequenced with immunoSEQ multiplex PCR; TCRdb's copy has only in-frame clones and lacks some. The sample includes roughly 12,000 clones, 80% to 85% of them seen just once. The sample taken for sequencing was tumor tissue. The receptors stem from a human donor with high-grade serous ovarian cancer. CDR3s include the opening cysteine and the closing phenylalanine or tryptophan. A D gene is named only where the DNA matches it firmly. Size tells how often a clone was seen (once, few, many) or the class of an expanded clone, and some rows leave it out.

TRBV5-1	TRBJ2-3	.	once	CASSPKRSSTDTQYF	TGCGCCAGCAGCCCTAAGCGGTCCAGCACAGATACGCAGTATTTT
TRBV19	TRBJ1-5	.	.	CASSIGTDASYSNQPQHF	TGTGCCAGTAGTATAGGGACAGATGCGTCCTATAGCAATCAGCCCCAGCATTTT
TRBV5-4	TRBJ1-4	.	.	CASSLELGNEKLFF	TGTGCCAGCAGCTTGGAGCTTGGTAATGAAAAACTGTTTTTT
TRBV11-1	TRBJ2-5	TRBD2	.	CASSRGAGGRGETQYF	TGTGCCAGCAGCCGAGGAGCGGGAGGGCGGGGAGAGACCCAGTACTTC
TRBV2	TRBJ2-7	.	few	CASSVGGPDEQYF	TGTGCCAGCAGTGTAGGGGGACCAGACGAGCAGTACTTC
TRBV5-1	TRBJ2-5	TRBD2	.	CASSLTLAGGETQYF	TGCGCCAGCAGCTTAACGCTAGCGGGAGGTGAGACCCAGTACTTC
TRBV6-5	TRBJ1-1	.	few	CASSYLDRNTEAFF	TGTGCCAGCAGTTACTTGGACCGGAACACTGAAGCTTTCTTT
TRBV29-1	TRBJ2-1	TRBD2	.	CSVVVGGSYNEQFF	TGCAGCGTTGTGGTGGGGGGGTCCTACAATGAGCAGTTCTTC
TRBV28	TRBJ1-1	TRBD1	few	CASSYRGRWTEAFF	TGTGCCAGCAGCTACAGGGGGCGCTGGACTGAAGCTTTCTTT
TRBV28	TRBJ2-1	.	.	CASLSGQGILAGPYNEQFF	TGTGCCAGCTTATCGGGACAGGGGATACTAGCGGGACCTTACAATGAGCAGTTCTTC
TRBV7-8	TRBJ1-1	.	.	CASSFRGANTEAFF	TGTGCCAGCAGCTTTAGGGGCGCAAACACTGAAGCTTTCTTT
TRBV7-9	TRBJ1-1	.	.	CASSPYSTGRTEAFF	TGTGCCAGCAGCCCCTACTCTACGGGGAGGACTGAAGCTTTCTTT
TRBV28	TRBJ1-5	.	.	CASSLGFGSNQPQHF	TGTGCCAGCAGTTTAGGGTTCGGCAGCAATCAGCCCCAGCATTTT
TRBV18	TRBJ1-2	TRBD1	.	CASSPRRRTGGESGYTF	TGTGCCAGCTCACCCCGACGTAGGACAGGGGGCGAATCTGGCTACACCTTC
TRBV4-1	TRBJ1-5	.	few	CASSPQEGKAQHF	TGCGCCAGCAGCCCGCAAGAAGGGAAGGCCCAGCATTTT
TRBV5-4	TRBJ2-7	TRBD1	.	CASSLGRRDSRSYEQYF	TGTGCCAGCAGCTTGGGACGCCGGGACAGCCGCTCCTACGAGCAGTACTTC
TRBV5-1	TRBJ2-6	TRBD1	.	CASSLDRVSGANVLTF	TGCGCCAGCAGCCTAGACAGGGTCTCTGGGGCCAACGTCCTGACTTTC
TRBV30	TRBJ1-6	.	.	CAWSTGISYNSPLHF	TGTGCCTGGAGCACAGGGATCTCCTATAATTCACCCCTCCACTTT
TRBV4-1	TRBJ2-7	.	.	CASSQASRADEQYF	TGCGCCAGCAGCCAAGCATCCAGGGCCGACGAGCAGTACTTC
TRBV5-4	TRBJ1-2	.	once	CASSLGPTGGYGYTF	TGTGCCAGCAGCTTGGGTCCGACAGGCGGCTATGGCTACACCTTC
TRBV29-1	TRBJ1-6	TRBD1	.	CSVQQGANSPLHF	TGCAGCGTCCAACAGGGGGCGAATTCACCCCTCCACTTT
TRBV5-1	TRBJ2-3	TRBD2	.	CASTNHPGLAGEGPDTQYF	TGCGCCAGTACCAACCACCCGGGACTAGCGGGAGAAGGGCCGGATACGCAGTATTTT
TRBV2	TRBJ2-7	.	.	CASSAPESYEQYF	TGTGCCAGCAGTGCCCCTGAATCCTACGAGCAGTACTTC
TRBV27	TRBJ2-2	TRBD2	.	CASSFGRAGGPGELFF	TGTGCCAGCAGTTTCGGCAGGGCGGGAGGGCCTGGGGAGCTGTTTTTT
TRBV27	TRBJ1-2	TRBD1	.	CASSPKGTGGYGYTF	TGTGCCAGCAGTCCGAAGGGGACAGGAGGTTATGGCTACACCTTC
TRBV19	TRBJ2-7	.	.	CASSITEGYEQYF	TGTGCCAGTAGTATTACGGAGGGCTACGAGCAGTACTTC
TRBV7-9	TRBJ2-7	.	few	CASSLEFGGNEQYF	TGTGCCAGCAGCTTAGAGTTTGGGGGAAACGAGCAGTACTTC
TRBV7-2	TRBJ2-7	.	.	CASGASALSYEQYF	TGTGCCAGCGGTGCTAGTGCCCTCTCCTACGAGCAGTACTTC